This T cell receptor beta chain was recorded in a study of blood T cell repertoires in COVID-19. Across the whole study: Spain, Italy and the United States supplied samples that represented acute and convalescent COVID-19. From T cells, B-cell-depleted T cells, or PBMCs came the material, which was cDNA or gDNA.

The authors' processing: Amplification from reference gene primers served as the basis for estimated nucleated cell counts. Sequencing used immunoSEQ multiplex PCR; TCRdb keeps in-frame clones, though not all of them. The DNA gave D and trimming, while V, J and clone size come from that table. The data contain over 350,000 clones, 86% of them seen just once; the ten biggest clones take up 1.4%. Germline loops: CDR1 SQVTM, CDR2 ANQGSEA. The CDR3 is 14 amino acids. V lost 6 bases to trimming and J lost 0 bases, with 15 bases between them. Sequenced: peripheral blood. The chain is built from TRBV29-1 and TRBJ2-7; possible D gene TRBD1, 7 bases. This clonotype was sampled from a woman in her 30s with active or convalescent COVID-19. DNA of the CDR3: TGCAGCGTGGGAGGACAGGCGAGCTCCTACGAGCAGTACTTC. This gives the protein CSVGGQASSYEQYF.